Below, one T cell receptor (beta chain) is given with its context. The antigen is not known. This specimen comes from a study of CD8 T cells in ankylosing spondylitis. Germline loops: CDR1 MGHRA, CDR2 YSYEKL. CDR3 size: 13 residues. Trimming stripped 0 bases from V and 7 bases from J, with 7 bases between. Regarding the study as a whole: Both synovial fluid and blood in reactive arthritis had previously been reported to carry some motif variants. One TCR beta motif, made up of eight highly homologous variants, appeared characteristic of ankylosing spondylitis blood.

A quantitative 5'-RACE method, one with molecular barcodes, was used to make TCR beta libraries. MiXCR was run by TCRdb on the 5' RACE reads, yielding one entry per CDR3 protein. The sample yields about 200,000 distinct CDR3 sequences, roughly 13% seen once. This clonotype was obtained from a male donor with ankylosing spondylitis or in good health (not recorded which). This rearrangement joins TRBV4-1 to TRBJ2-1; D gene uncertain. The sample taken for sequencing was blood, either unsorted or a sorted T cell fraction (not recorded which). CDR3 bases: TGCGCCAGCAGCCAAGAATCCGGAAATGAGCAGTTCTTC. Its translation is CASSQESGNEQFF.